Listed here are 11 T cell receptor beta chains from one sample, sequenced in a study of cytomegalovirus exposure and HLA in healthy donors (dated by TCRdb to 2015 to 2018). To prepare the library, the immunoSEQ multiplex PCR assay was applied. A mixture of 60 forward primers for TCR Vbeta segments and 13 reverse primers for TCR Jbeta segments was used in the multiplex PCR. TCRdb's version of the immuneACCESS table is confined to in-frame rearrangements and falls short of the full clone set. An unresolved V gene accounts for under half of the shortfall where checked; the remainder is of unknown origin. The sample table lists more than 80,000 clones, around 74% of them with a count of one. The top ten clones comprise roughly 15% of the sample. Sequencing was done on a sample of PBMCs. The receptor set was obtained from a woman aged 70-85 years in good health and CMV-seropositive.

The chain links TRBV5-1 to TRBJ2-1; 10 bases are a match to TRBD1. Trimming took 5 bases from V and 7 from J; bases not matched to a gene: 6. This CDR3 has 14 amino acids. In germline, CDR1 is SGHRS, CDR2 YFSETQ. The CDR3 region has the DNA TGCGCCAGCAGGGGGGGACAGGGGTATAATGAGCAGTTCTTC. It is translated as CASRGGQGYNEQFF.

The V call is TRBV11-1, the J call TRBJ2-7, with 7 positions matching TRBD1. V gave up 1 base and J gave up 2 bases; unmatched junction bases: 2. The germline gives CDR1 SGHAT, CDR2 FQDESV (reference sequence). This CDR3 is 14 amino acids long. The CDR3, as DNA: TGTGCCAGCAGCTTAGTCACAGGGGCCTACGAGCAGTACTTC. Residues: CASSLVTGAYEQYF.

The V call is TRBV9, the J call TRBJ2-2, with 13 bases identical to TRBD2. Germline V lookup: CDR1 SGDLS, CDR2 YYNGEE. The junction had 8 bases not matched to a gene; V was cut back by 4 bases and J by 8 bases. The CDR3 extends over 16 amino acids. This CDR3 reads CASSTGLAGARGELFF. In DNA form, the CDR3 reads TGTGCCAGCAGCACCGGACTAGCGGGAGCCCGTGGGGAGCTGTTTTTT.

This rearrangement joins TRBV10-3 to TRBJ2-3; D gene uncertain. The CDR3 is 15 amino acids. In germline, CDR1 is ENHRY, CDR2 SYGVKD. Trimming left V 0 bases short and J 2 bases short, with 9 bases between. CDR3 amino acids: CAISESIGLTDTQYF. The DNA of the CDR3 is TGTGCCATCAGTGAGTCGATTGGCCTCACAGATACGCAGTATTTT.

The count of this clone is one. The J gene is TRBJ1-5, the V gene TRBV2; D might be TRBD1 (6 bases). With 4 bases removed from V and 9 bases from J, the gap between germline ends came to 16 bases. Germline V gene sequence: CDR1 SNHLY, CDR2 FYNNEI. The CDR3 spans 14 residues. In DNA, the CDR3 is TGTGCCAGCAGTGTATGGACAGACCGTAGGCCCCAGCATTTT. This gives the protein CASSVWTDRRPQHF.

This clone is a singleton in its sample. The chain has TRBV5-6 and TRBJ2-7; 10 nucleotides line up with TRBD1. V was pared by 5 bases and J by 5 bases, with 7 bases of the junction left unmatched. Per germline, CDR1 SGHDT and CDR2 YYEEEE. The CDR3 spans 14 residues. The CDR3 nucleotides are TGTGCCAGCAGAAGGACAGGGGGTAGTAACGAGCAGTACTTC. This sequence encodes CASRRTGGSNEQYF.

Only one count was recorded for this clone. V gene TRBV2 combines with J gene TRBJ1-4, with 10 nucleotides matching TRBD1. This CDR3 is 15 amino acids long. The V gene's germline CDR1 is SNHLY and CDR2 FYNNEI. The V gene end was trimmed by 2 bases and the J gene end by 11 bases; junction bases not matched to a gene: 8. This CDR3 reads CASSESDRGLRKLFF. For the CDR3, the DNA is TGTGCCAGCAGTGAATCCGACAGGGGGCTGCGGAAACTGTTTTTT.

This clone was observed a few times. V and J are TRBV28 and TRBJ2-3; D is possibly TRBD2 (6 bases). From germline, CDR1 is MDHEN and CDR2 SYDVKM. Trimming shortened V by 3 bases and J by 6 bases, and 16 bases separated the two germline ends. This CDR3 contains 15 residues. CDR3 nucleotide sequence: TGTGCCAGCAGTTTCCCCACCCTAGCGTCGGATACGCAGTATTTT. Translation gives CASSFPTLASDTQYF. Full variable domain (remainder filled in from reference TRBV28 and TRBJ2-3): DVKVTQSSRYLVKRTGEKVFLECVQDMDHENMFWYRQDPGLGLRLIYFSYDVKMKEKGDIPEGYSVSREKKERFSLILESASTNQTSMYLCASSFPTLASDTQYFGPGTRLTVL.

This sequence joins TRBV29-1 and TRBJ1-2; D may be TRBD1 (5 bases). V was shortened by 3 bases and J by 6 bases, with 20 bases between the two germline ends. CDR1 is SQVTM, CDR2 ANQGSEA, per germline. The CDR3 has 15 amino acids. The CDR3 reads CSVDSQGIGADGYTF. As DNA, the CDR3 is TGCAGCGTTGACTCTCAGGGCATAGGCGCCGATGGCTACACCTTC.

The rearrangement links TRBV28 to TRBJ1-6; D possibly corresponds to TRBD1 (5 bases). Trimming took off 2 bases at V and 8 bases at J, with 16 bases between the two ends. The CDR3 runs to 16 residues. Germline assignment: CDR1 MDHEN and CDR2 SYDVKM. For the CDR3, the DNA is TGTGCCAGCAGTTTAGGGTTCTACAGGAAGGATTCACCCCTCCACTTT. Its translation is CASSLGFYRKDSPLHF.

This sequence joins TRBV18 and TRBJ2-5; 9 bases map to TRBD1. The J segment lost 2 bases and the V segment lost 5 bases, leaving 6 bases of the junction unmatched. There are 15 residues in the CDR3. CDR1 and CDR2 (germline): KGHSH, LQKENI. CDR3 residues: CASSRDRDLQETQYF. CDR3 nucleotide sequence: TGTGCCAGCTCAAGGGACAGGGACTTACAAGAGACCCAGTACTTC.